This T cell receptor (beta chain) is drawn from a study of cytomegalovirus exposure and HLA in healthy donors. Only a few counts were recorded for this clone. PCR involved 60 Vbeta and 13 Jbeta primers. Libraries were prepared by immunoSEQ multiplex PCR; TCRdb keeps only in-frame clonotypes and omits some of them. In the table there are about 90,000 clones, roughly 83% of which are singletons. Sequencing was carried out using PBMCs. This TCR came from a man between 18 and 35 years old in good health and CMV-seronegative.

CDR3 in DNA: TGTGCCAGCAGCTTAGGCTCTGGACTAGCGGGCCGAGAGGAGCAGTTCTTC. Protein product: CASSLGSGLAGREEQFF. The chain couples TRBV11-2 to TRBJ2-1; 11 bases fit TRBD2. CDR3 length: 17 amino acids. The trim removed 1 base at V and 10 bases at J, leaving 12 bases unmatched. Per the germline V gene, CDR1 is SGHAT and CDR2 is FQNNGV.